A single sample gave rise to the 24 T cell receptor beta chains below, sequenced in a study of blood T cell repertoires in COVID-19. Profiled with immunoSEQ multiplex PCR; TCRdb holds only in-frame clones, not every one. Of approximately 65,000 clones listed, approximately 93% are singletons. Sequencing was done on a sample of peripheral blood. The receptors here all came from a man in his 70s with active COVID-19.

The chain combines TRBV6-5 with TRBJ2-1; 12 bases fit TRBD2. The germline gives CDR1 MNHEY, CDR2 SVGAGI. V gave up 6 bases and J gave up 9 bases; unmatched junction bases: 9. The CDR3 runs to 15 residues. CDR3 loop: CASRPTSGGQGEQFF. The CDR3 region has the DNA TGTGCCAGCAGACCAACTAGCGGGGGGCAGGGTGAGCAGTTCTTC.

The chain's CDR3 is CSVFGQGRAEAFF. Here the CDR3 DNA reads TGCAGCGTCTTCGGACAGGGAAGGGCTGAAGCTTTCTTT. The rearrangement links TRBV29-1 to TRBJ1-1, with TRBD1 matching over 8 bases. The CDR3 has 13 residues. CDR1 is SQVTM and CDR2 is ANQGSEA in the germline V gene. The junction had 9 bases not matched to a gene; V was cut back by 6 bases and J by 6 bases.

Here the CDR3 DNA reads TGTGCCAGCAGCTTGGACAGGAGGAACACCGGGGAGCTGTTTTTT. It specifies CASSLDRRNTGELFF. V usage is TRBV5-4 and J usage is TRBJ2-2; weak D call: TRBD1 (5 bases). Trimming took 0 bases from V and 1 from J, leaving 7 bases between them. This CDR3 spans 15 amino acids. Germline loops: CDR1 SGHNT, CDR2 YYREEE (reference sequence).

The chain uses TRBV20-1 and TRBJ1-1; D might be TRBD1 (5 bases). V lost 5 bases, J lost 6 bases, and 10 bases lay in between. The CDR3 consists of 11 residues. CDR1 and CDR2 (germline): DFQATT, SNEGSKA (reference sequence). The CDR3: CSALRGAEAFF. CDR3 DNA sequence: TGCAGTGCTCTCCGGGGGGCTGAAGCTTTCTTT.

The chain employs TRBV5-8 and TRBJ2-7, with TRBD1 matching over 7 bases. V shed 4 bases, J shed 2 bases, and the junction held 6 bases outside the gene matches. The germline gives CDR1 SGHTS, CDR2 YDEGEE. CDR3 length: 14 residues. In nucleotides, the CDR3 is TGTGCCAGCAGCCCACGAACAGGGGCCTACGAGCAGTACTTC. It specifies CASSPRTGAYEQYF.

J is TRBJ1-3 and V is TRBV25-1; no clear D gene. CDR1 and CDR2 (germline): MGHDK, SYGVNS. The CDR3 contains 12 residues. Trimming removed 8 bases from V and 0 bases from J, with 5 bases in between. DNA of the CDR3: TGTGCCAGCGCCGGCTCTGGAAACACCATATATTTT. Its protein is CASAGSGNTIYF.

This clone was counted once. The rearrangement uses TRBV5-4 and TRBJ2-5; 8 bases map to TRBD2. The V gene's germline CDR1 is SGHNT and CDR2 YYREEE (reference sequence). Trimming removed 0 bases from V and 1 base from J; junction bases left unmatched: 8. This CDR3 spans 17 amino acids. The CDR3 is CASSLAGGWTSQETQYF. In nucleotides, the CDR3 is TGTGCCAGCAGCTTGGCGGGGGGGTGGACTAGCCAAGAGACCCAGTACTTC.

The CDR3 DNA sequence: TGCGCCAGCAACGGCAGGGTTGATTCACCCCTCCACTTT. This gives the protein CASNGRVDSPLHF. The chain joins TRBV5-1 to TRBJ1-6, with a possible D match to TRBD1 (5 bases). The CDR3 spans 13 residues. The germline V gene encodes CDR1 SGHRS and CDR2 YFSETQ. V was cut by 6 bases and J by 8 bases, with 12 bases left in between.

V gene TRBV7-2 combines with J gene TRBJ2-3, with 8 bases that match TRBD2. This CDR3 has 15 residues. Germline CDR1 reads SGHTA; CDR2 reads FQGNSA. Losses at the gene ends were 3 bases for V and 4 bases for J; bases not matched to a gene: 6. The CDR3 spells CASSLAGGRSDTQYF. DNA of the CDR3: TGTGCCAGCAGCTTGGCGGGGGGTAGGTCAGATACGCAGTATTTT.

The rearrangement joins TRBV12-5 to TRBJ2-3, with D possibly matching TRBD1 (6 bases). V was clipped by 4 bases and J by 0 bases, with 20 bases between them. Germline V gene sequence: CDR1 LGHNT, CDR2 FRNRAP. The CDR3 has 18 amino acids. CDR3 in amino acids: CASGWVATERGSTDTQYF. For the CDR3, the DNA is TGTGCTAGTGGTTGGGTAGCCACGGAGAGGGGGAGCACAGATACGCAGTATTTT.

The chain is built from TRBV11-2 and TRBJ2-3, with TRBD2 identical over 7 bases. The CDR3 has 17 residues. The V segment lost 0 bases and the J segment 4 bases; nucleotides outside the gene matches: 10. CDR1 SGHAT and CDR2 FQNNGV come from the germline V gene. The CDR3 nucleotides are TGTGCCAGCAGCTTAGAGAGGAGACTAGCATCCGCAGATACGCAGTATTTT. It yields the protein CASSLERRLASADTQYF.

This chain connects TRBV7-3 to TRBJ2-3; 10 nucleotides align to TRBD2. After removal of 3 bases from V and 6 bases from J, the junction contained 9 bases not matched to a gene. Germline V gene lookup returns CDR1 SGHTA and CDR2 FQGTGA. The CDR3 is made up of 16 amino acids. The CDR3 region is CASSFQRGGALDTQYF. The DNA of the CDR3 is TGTGCCAGCAGCTTCCAGCGGGGGGGCGCTTTGGATACGCAGTATTTT.

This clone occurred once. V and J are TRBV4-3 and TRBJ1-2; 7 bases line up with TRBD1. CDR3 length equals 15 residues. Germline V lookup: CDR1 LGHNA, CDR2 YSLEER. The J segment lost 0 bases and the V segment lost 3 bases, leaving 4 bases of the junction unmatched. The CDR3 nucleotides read TGCGCCAGCAGCCACCTCGACAGGGCTAACTATGGCTACACCTTC. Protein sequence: CASSHLDRANYGYTF.

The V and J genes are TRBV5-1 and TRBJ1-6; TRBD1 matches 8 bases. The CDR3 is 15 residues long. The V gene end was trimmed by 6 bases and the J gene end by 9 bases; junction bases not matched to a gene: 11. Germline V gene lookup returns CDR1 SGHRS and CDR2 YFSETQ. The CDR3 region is CASKLETGVISPLHF. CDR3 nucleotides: TGCGCCAGCAAACTTGAGACAGGGGTCATTTCACCCCTCCACTTT.

The CDR3 sequence is CSASEQPLGKAFF. In DNA form, the CDR3 reads TGCAGTGCTAGTGAACAGCCGCTTGGTAAAGCTTTCTTT. The rearrangement joins TRBV20-1 to TRBJ1-1; no clear D gene. The CDR3 has 13 residues. Looked up from germline, CDR1 is DFQATT and CDR2 is SNEGSKA (reference sequence). Between the trimmed V and J ends, which lost 3 bases and 9 bases, there was a span of 17 bases.

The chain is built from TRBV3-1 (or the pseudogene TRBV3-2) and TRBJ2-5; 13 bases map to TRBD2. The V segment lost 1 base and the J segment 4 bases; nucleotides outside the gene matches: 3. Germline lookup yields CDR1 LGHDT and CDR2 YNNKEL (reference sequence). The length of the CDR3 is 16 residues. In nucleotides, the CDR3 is TGTGCCAGCAGCCAAGGACTAGCGGGGGGTGGAGAGACCCAGTACTTC. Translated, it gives CASSQGLAGGGETQYF.

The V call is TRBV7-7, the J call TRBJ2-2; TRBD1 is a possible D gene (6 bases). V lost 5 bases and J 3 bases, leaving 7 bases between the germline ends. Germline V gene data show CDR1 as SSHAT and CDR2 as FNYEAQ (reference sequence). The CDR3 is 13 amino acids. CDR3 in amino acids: CASSRQDTGELFF. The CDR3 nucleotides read TGTGCCAGCAGCCGACAGGACACCGGGGAGCTGTTTTTT.

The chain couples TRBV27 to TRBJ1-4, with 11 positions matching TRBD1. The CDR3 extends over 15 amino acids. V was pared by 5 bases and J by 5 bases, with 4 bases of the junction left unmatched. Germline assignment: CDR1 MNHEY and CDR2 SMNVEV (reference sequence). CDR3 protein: CASSLGTGGNEKLFF. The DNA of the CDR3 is TGTGCCAGCAGTCTCGGGACAGGGGGGAATGAAAAACTGTTTTTT.

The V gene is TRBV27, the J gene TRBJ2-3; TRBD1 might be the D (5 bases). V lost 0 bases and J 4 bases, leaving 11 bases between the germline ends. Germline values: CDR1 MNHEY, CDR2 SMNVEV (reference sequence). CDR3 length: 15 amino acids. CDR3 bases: TGTGCCAGCAGTTTATCTCGGTGGGGCGCAGATACGCAGTATTTT. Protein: CASSLSRWGADTQYF.

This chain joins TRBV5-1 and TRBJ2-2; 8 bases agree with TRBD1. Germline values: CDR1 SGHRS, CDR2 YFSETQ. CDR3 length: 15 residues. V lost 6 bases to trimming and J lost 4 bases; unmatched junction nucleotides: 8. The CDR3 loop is CASNLGQGVTGELFF. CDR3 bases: TGCGCCAGCAACCTAGGACAGGGAGTCACCGGGGAGCTGTTTTTT.

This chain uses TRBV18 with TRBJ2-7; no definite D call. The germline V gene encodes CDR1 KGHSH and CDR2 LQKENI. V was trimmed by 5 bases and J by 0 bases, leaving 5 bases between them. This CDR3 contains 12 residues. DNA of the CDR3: TGTGCCAGCTCAGGAGCCTCCTACGAGCAGTACTTC. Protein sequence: CASSGASYEQYF.

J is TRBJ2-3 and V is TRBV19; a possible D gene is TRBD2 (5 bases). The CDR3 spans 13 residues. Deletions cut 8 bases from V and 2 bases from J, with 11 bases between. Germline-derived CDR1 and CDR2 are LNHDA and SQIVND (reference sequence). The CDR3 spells CASGGGDTDTQYF. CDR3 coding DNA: TGTGCCAGTGGAGGTGGGGACACAGATACGCAGTATTTT.

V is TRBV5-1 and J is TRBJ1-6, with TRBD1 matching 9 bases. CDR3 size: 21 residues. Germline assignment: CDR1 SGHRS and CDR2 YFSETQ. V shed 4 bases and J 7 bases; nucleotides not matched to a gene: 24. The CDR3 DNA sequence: TGCGCCAGCAGCCCATCACCCCTACGGGACAGGGTTACGTTCGGGAATTCACCCCTCCACTTT. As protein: CASSPSPLRDRVTFGNSPLHF.

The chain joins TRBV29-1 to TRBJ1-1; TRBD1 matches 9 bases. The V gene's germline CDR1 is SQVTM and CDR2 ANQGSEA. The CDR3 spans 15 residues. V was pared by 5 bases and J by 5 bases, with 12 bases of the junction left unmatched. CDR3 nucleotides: TGCAGCGTTCCCGGGACAGGGCTGGGACGAACTGAAGCTTTCTTT. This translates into CSVPGTGLGRTEAFF. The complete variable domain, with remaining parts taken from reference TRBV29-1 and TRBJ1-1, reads SAVISQKPSRDICQRGTSLTIQCQVDSQVTMMFWYRQQPGQSLTLIATANQGSEATYESGFVIDKFPISRPNLTFSTLTVSNMSPEDSSIYLCSVPGTGLGRTEAFFGQGTRLTVV.